This T cell receptor beta chain is from a study of T cell clusters in autoimmune cytopenias. Per germline, CDR1 DFQATT and CDR2 SNEGSKA (reference sequence). The length of the CDR3 is 12 residues. One tube held mixed TRB-A and TRB-B primer pools for touch-down PCR. After re-calling the multiplex PCR reads, TCRdb lists one entry per CDR3 protein, DNA absent. This sample's table has 4,500 to 6,500 distinct CDR3 sequences. TRB was amplified from roughly 0.25 ug of peripheral blood genomic DNA per sample. The same specimen was also included in a second study, on T cell repertoires in aging, cancer and after chemotherapy.

The chain is built from TRBV20-1 and TRBJ1-2; TCRdb selects TRBD1, and the lack of DNA leaves this call unchecked. Sequencing was carried out using peripheral blood. This sequence originates from a human donor in good health. This CDR3 is CSAIRDNYGYTF.